These 6 T cell receptor beta chains were all obtained from the same sample, sequenced in a study of Ad26.COV2.S vaccination and SARS-CoV-2 variants. Data came from immunoSEQ multiplex PCR; TCRdb stores just in-frame clones and leaves some out. This sample has fewer than 600,000 clones; roughly nine tenths occur once, and the top ten carry 1.7%. Described treatment: about 20 received Ad26.COV2.S at low or high dose, single or two shots; about five received placebo; per-sample allocation not given. The study sampled participants on day 63 after the first vaccine or placebo injection. Material: peripheral blood, obtained in a trial of Ad26.COV2.S vaccine versus placebo. These receptors were obtained from a person aged 18 to 59 who received the Ad26.COV2.S COVID-19 vaccine or a placebo.

This chain links TRBV7-9 with TRBJ2-5, with 8 bases matching TRBD1. This CDR3 region has 17 residues. V lost 5 bases and J lost 2; bases outside the gene matches: 13. The germline V gene has CDR1 SEHNR and CDR2 FQNEAQ (reference sequence). CDR3 coding DNA: TGTGCCAGCAGCCCCGGGACAGGTTTTCATGGGCAAGAGACCCAGTACTTC. This gives the protein CASSPGTGFHGQETQYF.

V and J are TRBV7-3 and TRBJ2-1; possible D gene TRBD1, 6 bases. V lost 5 bases and J 7 bases, leaving 18 bases between the germline ends. The CDR3 has 15 amino acids. Germline V gene lookup returns CDR1 SGHTA and CDR2 FQGTGA. The CDR3 nucleotides read TGTGCCAGCAGCGGAGGTACAGGGAGCGCAAATGAGCAGTTCTTC. It yields the protein CASSGGTGSANEQFF. Full variable domain (remainder filled in from reference TRBV7-3 and TRBJ2-1): GAGVSQTPSNKVTEKGKYVELRCDPISGHTALYWYRQSLGQGPEFLIYFQGTGAADDSGLPNDRFFAVRPEGSVSTLKIQRTERGDSAVYLCASSGGTGSANEQFFGPGTRLTVL.

The chain is built from TRBV10-3 and TRBJ2-5; 8 nucleotides line up with TRBD1. This CDR3 has 17 residues. The V gene's germline CDR1 is ENHRY and CDR2 SYGVKD. With V trimmed by 4 bases and J by 1 base, 11 bases remained unmatched. The CDR3 reads CAISVCGDRRIQETQYF. The CDR3, as DNA: TGTGCCATCAGTGTATGTGGGGACAGGAGAATCCAAGAGACCCAGTACTTC.

Written as DNA, the CDR3 is TGTGCCAGCAGCTTAGTAATCCCTCGCGGGCCGAACACCGGGGAGCTGTTTTTT. This translates into CASSLVIPRGPNTGELFF. V is TRBV7-6 and J is TRBJ2-2; D might be TRBD2 (5 bases). Germline V CDR1 and CDR2: SGHVS, FNYEAQ. Trimming left V 1 base short and J 0 bases short, with 15 bases between. The CDR3 sequence is 18 residues long.

This clone was observed a handful of times. The chain has TRBV19 and TRBJ1-1; no definite D call. Trimming removed 8 bases from V and 2 bases from J, with 12 bases in between. This CDR3 spans 13 amino acids. The V gene's germline CDR1 is LNHDA and CDR2 SQIVND (reference sequence). CDR3 DNA: TGTGCCAGTTCCCTGGGAGACAACACTGAAGCTTTCTTT. Its translation: CASSLGDNTEAFF.

The rearrangement uses TRBV6-5 and TRBJ2-5; D gene uncertain. V was pared by 3 bases and J by 2 bases, with 13 bases between. CDR1 and CDR2 (germline): MNHEY, SVGAGI. The CDR3 is 15 amino acids. The CDR3 DNA is TGTGCCAGCAGTTATTCCCCAGGACGGCAAGAGACCCAGTACTTC. This translates into CASSYSPGRQETQYF.